These T cell receptor beta chains were read from a single sample in a study of CD8+CD57+ T cells in acquired aplastic anemia. TCRdb ran MiXCR on the reads and lists one entry per CDR3 protein. The repertoire holds 150,000 to 200,000 distinct CDR3 sequences, with about half as singletons. Sequencing was done on a sample of sorted CD4+, CD8+, or CD8+CD57+ T cells (not recorded which) from PBMCs. Source of these receptors: a human donor with aplastic anemia. The CDR3 runs from the conserved cysteine through the conserved F or W. The D gene is left open where the match is weak. Rows give clone size only sometimes, using once, few, many, or a class for an expanded clone.

>TRBV20-1|TRBJ2-7|many|-
TGCAGTGCAGAGAACTACGAGCAGTACTTC
CSAENYEQYF
>TRBV12-3/TRBV12-4|TRBJ1-2|many|TRBD1
TGTGCCAGCAGGGGACAGGGGAACTATGGCTACACCTTC
CASRGQGNYGYTF
>TRBV5-8|TRBJ1-1|-|-
TGTGCCAGCAGCTTAAGCCCCTTAAACACTGAAGCTTTCTTT
CASSLSPLNTEAFF
>TRBV19|TRBJ2-3|-|-
TGTGCCAGTAGTATCGGGGGAGTAGATACGCAGTATTTT
CASSIGGVDTQYF
>TRBV19|TRBJ1-4|-|-
TGTGCCAGTGCAGTCCCGGGAACTGGTAGTGAAAAACTGTTTTTT
CASAVPGTGSEKLFF
>TRBV15|TRBJ1-5|once|-
TGTGCCACCAGCAGAGATCGGAGGCAGCCCCAGCATTTT
CATSRDRRQPQHF
>TRBV5-1|TRBJ1-2|many|-
TGCGCCAGCAGCTTCCAGATTGGAGAAAGTTATGGCTACACCTTC
CASSFQIGESYGYTF
>TRBV7-6|TRBJ2-7|many|-
TGTGCCAGCAGCCCTGGACGCCACGACGAGCAGTACTTC
CASSPGRHDEQYF
>TRBV6-1|TRBJ2-7|many|-
TGTGCCAGCAAGGCGGAAGGGGGGGCCTACGAGCAGTACTTC
CASKAEGGAYEQYF
>TRBV9|TRBJ1-1|-|-
TGTGCCAGCACTAAGGGATGGGGCACTGAGGCTTTCTTT
CASTKGWGTEAFF
>TRBV7-6|TRBJ2-3|many|-
TGTGCCAGCAGCCTACGACGGCCTAGCACAGATACGCAGTATTTT
CASSLRRPSTDTQYF
>TRBV5-6|TRBJ2-7|-|TRBD2
TGTGCCAGCAGTGAGAGCGGGGTCACCTACTACGAGCAGTACTTC
CASSESGVTYYEQYF
>TRBV19|TRBJ1-1|-|-
TGTGCCAGTAGTGGGAGGAACACTGAAGCTTTCTTT
CASSGRNTEAFF
>TRBV2|TRBJ1-5|many|-
TGTGCCAGCAGTGAGTATCGGGTCTCTAGCAATCAGCCCCAGCATTTT
CASSEYRVSSNQPQHF